Listed below are T cell receptor beta chains from one sample, sequenced in a study of regulatory T cells in long-lasting Graves disease. TCRdb recomputed calls from the multiplex PCR reads with MiXCR, one row per CDR3 protein. The table shows roughly 520,000 distinct CDR3 sequences, with 9.5% to 15% occurring only once. The same data also went into a second study, on T cells in Graves' hyperthyroidism and ophthalmopathy.

Sequenced here: peripheral blood mononuclear cells (PBMCs), sampled at new diagnosis, from a patient treated with antithyroid drugs. Every receptor here comes from a woman aged 25-40 years with Graves disease. CDR3s include the opening cysteine and the closing phenylalanine or tryptophan. Each record gives: clone size, J gene, D gene, V gene, CDR3 protein, CDR3 DNA. The D gene is left open where the match is weak. Not all rows give a size; the values are once, few, many and, for expanded clones, a class.

. | TRBJ1-1 | . | TRBV28 | CASSPRTMAFF | TGTGCCAGCAGCCCCCGAACTATGGCTTTCTTT
few | TRBJ2-2 | TRBD2 | TRBV5-6 | CASSLELAFPHFNTGELFF | TGTGCCAGCAGCTTGGAACTAGCGTTCCCACACTTTAACACCGGGGAGCTGTTTTTT
many | TRBJ1-5 | TRBD1 | TRBV20-1 | CSARKDRGASPQHF | TGCAGTGCTAGAAAAGACAGGGGCGCCTCGCCCCAGCATTTT
many | TRBJ1-2 | . | TRBV28 | CASTPSGVYGYTF | TGTGCCAGCACCCCCTCGGGGGTCTATGGCTACACCTTC
. | TRBJ1-1 | TRBD1 | TRBV7-9 | CASSPLGQANTEAFF | TGTGCCAGCAGCCCTTTGGGACAGGCGAACACTGAAGCTTTCTTT
few | TRBJ1-6 | . | TRBV2 | CASSFSYRAHSPLHF | TGTGCCAGCAGCTTTTCCTACAGGGCACATTCACCCCTCCACTTT
many | TRBJ1-1 | . | TRBV11-3 | CASSLEELVSEAFF | TGTGCCAGCAGCTTAGAAGAGTTGGTCTCTGAAGCTTTCTTT
many | TRBJ2-2 | . | TRBV7-3 | CASSLDGHTGELFF | TGTGCCAGCAGCTTGGACGGCCACACCGGGGAGCTGTTTTTT
few | TRBJ1-4 | TRBD1 | TRBV5-1 | CASSLARTGGNEKLFF | TGCGCCAGCAGCTTGGCCAGGACAGGGGGAAATGAAAAACTGTTTTTT
. | TRBJ1-2 | . | TRBV29-1 | CGVELQGRYGYTF | TGCGGCGTTGAATTACAGGGTCGCTATGGCTACACCTTC
many | TRBJ1-5 | . | TRBV3-1 | CASSHRDTSGPQHF | TGTGCCAGCAGCCACCGGGACACCTCAGGGCCCCAGCATTTT
many | TRBJ2-7 | . | TRBV5-5 | CASSFQVLGRPYEQYF | TGTGCCAGCAGCTTTCAGGTCCTGGGGAGGCCCTACGAGCAGTACTTC
many | TRBJ2-7 | . | TRBV9 | CASSVVRQGYYEQYF | TGTGCCAGCAGCGTAGTAAGGCAGGGGTACTACGAGCAGTACTTC
. | TRBJ2-7 | TRBD2 | TRBV30 | CAWSAPLAGGSYEQYF | TGTGCCTGGAGTGCCCCCCTAGCGGGAGGGTCCTACGAGCAGTACTTC
few | TRBJ2-3 | . | TRBV9 | CASSATGEADTQYF | TGTGCCAGCAGCGCCACAGGGGAGGCAGATACGCAGTATTTT
many | TRBJ2-7 | TRBD2 | TRBV4-3 | CASSQEISGSDEQYF | TGCGCCAGCAGCCAAGAGATTAGCGGGAGCGACGAGCAGTACTTC
few | TRBJ2-1 | . | TRBV10-3 | CAITTIPSYNEQFF | TGTGCCATCACCACGATACCCTCCTACAATGAGCAGTTCTTC
many | TRBJ1-1 | . | TRBV2 | CASRDSPWGTEAFF | TGTGCCAGCAGGGACAGCCCCTGGGGCACTGAAGCTTTCTTT